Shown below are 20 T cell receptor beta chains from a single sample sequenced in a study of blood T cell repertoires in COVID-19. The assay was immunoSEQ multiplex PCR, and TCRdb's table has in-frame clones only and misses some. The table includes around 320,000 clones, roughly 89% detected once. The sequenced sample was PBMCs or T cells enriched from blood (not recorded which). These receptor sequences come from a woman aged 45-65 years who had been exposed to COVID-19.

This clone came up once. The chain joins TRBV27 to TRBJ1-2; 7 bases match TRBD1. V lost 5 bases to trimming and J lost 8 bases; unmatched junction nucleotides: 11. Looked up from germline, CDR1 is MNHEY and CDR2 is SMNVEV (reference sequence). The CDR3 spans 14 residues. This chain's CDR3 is CASSTTRQGFGYTF. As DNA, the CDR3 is TGTGCCAGCAGTACAACCCGACAGGGATTCGGCTACACCTTC.

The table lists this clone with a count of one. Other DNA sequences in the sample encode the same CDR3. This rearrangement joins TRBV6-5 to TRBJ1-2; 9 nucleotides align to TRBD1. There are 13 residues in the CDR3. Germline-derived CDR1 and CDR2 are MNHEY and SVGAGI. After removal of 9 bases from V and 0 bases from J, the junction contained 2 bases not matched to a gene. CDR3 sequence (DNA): TGTGCCAGTAGACAGGGGGCTAACTATGGCTACACCTTC. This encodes CASRQGANYGYTF.

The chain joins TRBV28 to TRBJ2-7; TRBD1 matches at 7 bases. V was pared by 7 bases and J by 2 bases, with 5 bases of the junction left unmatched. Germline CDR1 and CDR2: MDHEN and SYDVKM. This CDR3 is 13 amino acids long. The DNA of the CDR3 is TGTGCCAGCACCCGGGACAGCCCCTACGAGCAGTACTTC. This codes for CASTRDSPYEQYF.

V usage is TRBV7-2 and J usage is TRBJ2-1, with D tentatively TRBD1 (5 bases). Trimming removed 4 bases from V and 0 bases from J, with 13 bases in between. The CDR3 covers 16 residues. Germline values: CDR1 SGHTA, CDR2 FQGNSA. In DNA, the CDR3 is TGTGCCAGCAGCTACGACAGAGCGTCCTCCTACAATGAGCAGTTCTTC. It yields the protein CASSYDRASSYNEQFF. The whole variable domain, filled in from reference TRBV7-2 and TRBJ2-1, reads GAGVSQSPSNKVTEKGKDVELRCDPISGHTALYWYRQSLGQGLEFLIYFQGNSAPDKSGLPSDRFSAERTGGSVSTLTIQRTQQEDSAVYLCASSYDRASSYNEQFFGPGTRLTVL.

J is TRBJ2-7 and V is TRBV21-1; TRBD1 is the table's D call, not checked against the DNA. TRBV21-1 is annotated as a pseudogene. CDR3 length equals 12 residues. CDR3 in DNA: TGTGCCAGCAGCAAAGGGACAGGGGGGAAGTACTTC. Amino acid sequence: CASSKGTGGKYF.

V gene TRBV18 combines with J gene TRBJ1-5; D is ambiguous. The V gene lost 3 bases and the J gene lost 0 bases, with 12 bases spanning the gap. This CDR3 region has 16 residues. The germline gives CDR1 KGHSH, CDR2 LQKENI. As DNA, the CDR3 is TGTGCCAGCTCACCCCTCCACAGTTATAGCAATCAGCCCCAGCATTTT. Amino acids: CASSPLHSYSNQPQHF.

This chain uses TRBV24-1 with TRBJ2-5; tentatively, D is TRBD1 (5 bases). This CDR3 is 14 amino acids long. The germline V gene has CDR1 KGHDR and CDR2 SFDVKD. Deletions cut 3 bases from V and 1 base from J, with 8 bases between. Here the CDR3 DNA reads TGTGCCACCAGTGATCTTGACAGCCAAGAGACCCAGTACTTC. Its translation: CATSDLDSQETQYF.

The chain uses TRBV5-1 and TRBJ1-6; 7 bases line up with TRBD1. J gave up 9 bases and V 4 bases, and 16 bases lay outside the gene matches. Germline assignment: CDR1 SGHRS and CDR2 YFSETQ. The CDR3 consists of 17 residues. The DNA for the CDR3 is TGCGCCAGCAGCCCTCCCCGAGTAGGGACAGAATTTTCACCCCTCCACTTT. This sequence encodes CASSPPRVGTEFSPLHF.

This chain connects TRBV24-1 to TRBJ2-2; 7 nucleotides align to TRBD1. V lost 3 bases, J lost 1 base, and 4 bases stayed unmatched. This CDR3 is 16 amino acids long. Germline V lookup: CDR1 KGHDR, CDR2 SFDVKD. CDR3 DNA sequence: TGTGCCACCAGTGATCCGGGGACAGTGAACACCGGGGAGCTGTTTTTT. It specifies CATSDPGTVNTGELFF.

CDR3 DNA sequence: TGTGCCAGCACGGGGGTGTCCTACGAGCAGTACTTC. Translation gives CASTGVSYEQYF. V and J are TRBV28 and TRBJ2-7; maybe TRBD2 (6 bases). Germline assignment: CDR1 MDHEN and CDR2 SYDVKM. V lost 7 bases and J lost 1, with 8 bases in between. This CDR3 contains 12 residues.

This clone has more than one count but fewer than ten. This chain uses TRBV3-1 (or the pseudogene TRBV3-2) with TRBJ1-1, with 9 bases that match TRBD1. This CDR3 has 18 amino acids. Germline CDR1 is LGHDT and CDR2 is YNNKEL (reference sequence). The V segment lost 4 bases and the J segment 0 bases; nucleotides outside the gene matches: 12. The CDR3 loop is CASSPWTGATTMNTEAFF. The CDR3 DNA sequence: TGTGCCAGCAGCCCTTGGACAGGGGCCACCACCATGAACACTGAAGCTTTCTTT.

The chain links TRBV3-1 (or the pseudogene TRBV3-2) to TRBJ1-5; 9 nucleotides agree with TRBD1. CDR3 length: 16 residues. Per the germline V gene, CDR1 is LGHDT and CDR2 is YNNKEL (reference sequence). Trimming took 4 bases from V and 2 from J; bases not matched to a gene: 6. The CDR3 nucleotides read TGTGCCAGCAGCCCTACGGACAGGGGCGGCAATCAGCCCCAGCATTTT. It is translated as CASSPTDRGGNQPQHF.

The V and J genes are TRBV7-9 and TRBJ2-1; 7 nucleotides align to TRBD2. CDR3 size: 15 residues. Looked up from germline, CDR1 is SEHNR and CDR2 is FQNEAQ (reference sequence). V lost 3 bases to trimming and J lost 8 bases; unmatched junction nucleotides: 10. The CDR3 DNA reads TGTGCCAGCAGCTTTTTTGCGGGGGATCAGGATGAGCAGTTCTTC. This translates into CASSFFAGDQDEQFF.

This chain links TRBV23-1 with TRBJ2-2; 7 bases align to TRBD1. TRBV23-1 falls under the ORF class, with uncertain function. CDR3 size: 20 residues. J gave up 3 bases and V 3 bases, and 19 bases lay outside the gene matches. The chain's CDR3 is CASSHLLQGQDHIDTGELFF. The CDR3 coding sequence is TGCGCCAGCAGTCATTTATTACAGGGGCAGGACCACATCGACACCGGGGAGCTGTTTTTT.

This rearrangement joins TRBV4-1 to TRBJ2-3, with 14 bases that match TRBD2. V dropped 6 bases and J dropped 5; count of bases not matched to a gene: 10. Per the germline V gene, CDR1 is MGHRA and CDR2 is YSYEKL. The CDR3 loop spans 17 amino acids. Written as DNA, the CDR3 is TGCGCCAGCAGTCCTAGGACTAGCGGGGGGTGGGGAGATACGCAGTATTTT. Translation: CASSPRTSGGWGDTQYF.

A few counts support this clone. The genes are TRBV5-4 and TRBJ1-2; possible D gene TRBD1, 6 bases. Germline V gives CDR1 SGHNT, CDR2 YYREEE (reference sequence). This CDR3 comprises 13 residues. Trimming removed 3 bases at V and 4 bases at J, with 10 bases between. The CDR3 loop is CASSSTGSYGYTF. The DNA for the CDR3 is TGTGCCAGCAGCTCCACAGGGTCCTATGGCTACACCTTC.

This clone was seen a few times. The DNA of the CDR3 is TGTGCCAGCAGCCGGATCACACAACTAACATCTGCCGGGGAGCTGTTTTTT. Translating it yields CASSRITQLTSAGELFF. The V gene is TRBV13, the J gene TRBJ2-2; unclear D gene. The CDR3 covers 17 residues. Deletions cut 5 bases from V and 6 bases from J, with 22 bases between. Germline V gene data show CDR1 as PRHDT and CDR2 as FYEKMQ (reference sequence).

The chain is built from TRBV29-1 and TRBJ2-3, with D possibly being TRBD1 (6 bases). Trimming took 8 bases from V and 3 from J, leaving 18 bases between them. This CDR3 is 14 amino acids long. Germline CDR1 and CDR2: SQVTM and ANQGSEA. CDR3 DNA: TGCAGCCTCGGAAGTCAGGGGAAGACAGATACGCAGTATTTT. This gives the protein CSLGSQGKTDTQYF.

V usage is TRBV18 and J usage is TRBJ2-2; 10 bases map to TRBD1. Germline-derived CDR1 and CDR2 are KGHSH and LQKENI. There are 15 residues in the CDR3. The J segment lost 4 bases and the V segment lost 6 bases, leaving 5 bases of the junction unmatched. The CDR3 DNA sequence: TGTGCCAGCTCTTCGGGGACAGGGGCCACCGGGGAGCTGTTTTTT. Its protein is CASSSGTGATGELFF.

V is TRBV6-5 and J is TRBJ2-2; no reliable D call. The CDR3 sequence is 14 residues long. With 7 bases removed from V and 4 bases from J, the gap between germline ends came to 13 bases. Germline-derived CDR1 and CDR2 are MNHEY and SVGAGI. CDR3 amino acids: CASTLTHTTGELFF. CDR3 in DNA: TGTGCCAGCACTCTAACGCATACCACCGGGGAGCTGTTTTTT.